This T cell receptor (beta chain) is from a study of blood T cell repertoires in COVID-19. The assay was immunoSEQ multiplex PCR, and TCRdb's table has in-frame clones only and misses some. The sample comprises 120,000 or so clones, approximately 81% of which are singletons, and around an eighth rests with the top ten. From germline, CDR1 is KGHSH and CDR2 LQKENI. V was pared by 3 bases and J by 7 bases, with 10 bases of the junction left unmatched. The CDR3 extends over 16 amino acids. The chain joins TRBV18 to TRBJ1-4; 8 bases fit TRBD1. The material sequenced was peripheral blood. The receptor was isolated from a woman aged 25 to 39 who had recovered from COVID-19. For the CDR3, the DNA is TGTGCCAGCTCACCTTTCCAACAGGGGGAGGTTGAAAAACTGTTTTTT. It translates to CASSPFQQGEVEKLFF.